Below, 11 T cell receptor beta chains from the same sample are listed, as sequenced in a study of identical twins. In TCRdb, the 5' RACE reads were re-called with MiXCR into one record per CDR3 protein. This table has hundreds of thousands of distinct CDR3 sequences, approximately 21% appearing once. The same sample was also used in a study of T cells expressing NK-cell markers.

Sequenced material: PBMCs. The receptors derive from a woman younger than 35 in good health.

This clonotype was counted ten times or more. The rearrangement joins TRBV12-3 or TRBV12-4 to TRBJ2-7, with D maybe TRBD2 (6 bases). Between the trimmed V and J ends, which lost 4 bases and 6 bases, there was a span of 7 bases. The CDR3 covers 11 residues. The CDR3, as DNA: TGTGCCAGCAGTTCCGGGGGCGAGCAGTACTTC. It yields the protein CASSSGGEQYF.

This sequence joins TRBV6-1 and TRBJ2-1; tentatively, D is TRBD1 or TRBD2 (5 bases each). The CDR3 has 13 amino acids. V was trimmed by 10 bases and J by 9 bases, leaving 19 bases between them. The germline V gene has CDR1 MNHNS and CDR2 SASEGT. The CDR3 sequence: CATRDGRWGEQFF. CDR3 nucleotides: TGTGCCACACGGGACGGTCGATGGGGTGAGCAGTTCTTC.

V is TRBV5-6 and J is TRBJ1-2; D is ambiguous. The V end was cut by 0 bases, the J end by 5 bases, with 11 bases between. Germline V CDR1 and CDR2: SGHDT, YYEEEE. The CDR3 is 14 amino acids. CDR3 loop: CASSLDGFWYGYTF. CDR3 bases: TGTGCCAGCAGCTTGGATGGGTTTTGGTATGGCTACACCTTC.

This clonotype was observed a few times. The V gene is TRBV5-5, the J gene TRBJ1-1, with 7 bases fitting TRBD1. With V trimmed by 0 bases and J by 10 bases, 6 bases remained unmatched. CDR3 length equals 13 residues. CDR1 is SGHKS and CDR2 is YYEKEE in the germline V gene (reference sequence). The CDR3 sequence: CASSLGDRSSAFF. For the CDR3, the DNA is TGTGCCAGCAGCTTGGGGGACAGATCTTCAGCTTTCTTT.

The CDR3 DNA sequence: TGTGCCAGCAGCTTAGCGGGATCACGGGGCAATGAGCAGTTCTTC. The encoded protein is CASSLAGSRGNEQFF. This rearrangement joins TRBV12-1 to TRBJ2-1. TRBV12-1 is termed a pseudogene. This CDR3 region has 15 residues.

This sequence joins TRBV20-1 and TRBJ2-1, with TRBD2 matching over 10 bases. The germline V gene has CDR1 DFQATT and CDR2 SNEGSKA (reference sequence). The CDR3 spans 17 residues. Losses at the gene ends were 0 bases for V and 4 bases for J; bases not matched to a gene: 9. The CDR3 bases are TGCAGTGCTAGAGACCGAAAACGGACTAGCGGTTACAATGAGCAGTTCTTC. This codes for CSARDRKRTSGYNEQFF.

The rearrangement uses TRBV4-2 and TRBJ2-3, with TRBD2 matching over 10 bases. Trimming cost V 0 bases and J 7 bases; bases outside gene matches: 7. The CDR3 totals 16 residues. In germline, CDR1 is LGHNA, CDR2 YNFKEQ. CDR3 region: CASSQDNLAGVNTQYF. The CDR3, as DNA: TGTGCCAGCAGCCAAGATAATCTAGCGGGAGTGAATACGCAGTATTTT.

The V call is TRBV24-1, the J call TRBJ2-5; D is unresolved. This CDR3 comprises 12 residues. Trimming took off 2 bases at V and 3 bases at J, with 3 bases between the two ends. Germline lookup yields CDR1 KGHDR and CDR2 SFDVKD. CDR3 sequence: CATSDSKETQYF. The CDR3 DNA sequence: TGTGCCACCAGTGATTCCAAAGAGACCCAGTACTTC.

The genes are TRBV29-1 and TRBJ2-2; D gene ambiguous. V was trimmed by 5 bases and J by 6 bases, leaving 7 bases between them. CDR3 length: 11 amino acids. Germline values: CDR1 SQVTM, CDR2 ANQGSEA. DNA of the CDR3: TGCAGCGTTTCCGGGTCCGGGGAGCTGTTTTTT. The encoded protein is CSVSGSGELFF.

The V gene is TRBV7-2, the J gene TRBJ2-1, with 8 bases matching TRBD2. CDR1 and CDR2 (germline): SGHTA, FQGNSA. Germline trimming cut 3 bases from V and 12 bases from J; bases unmatched to any gene: 16. The CDR3 totals 16 residues. For the CDR3, the DNA is TGTGCCAGCAGCTTCACATGGGGCGGGGGGTCCTTTGGGCAGTTCTTC. Translated, it gives CASSFTWGGGSFGQFF.

The CDR3 region is CASSLFGTSGWKTQYF. In nucleotides, the CDR3 is TGCGCCAGCAGCTTGTTCGGGACTAGCGGGTGGAAGACCCAGTACTTC. The V gene is TRBV5-1, the J gene TRBJ2-5; 12 positions match TRBD2. In germline, CDR1 is SGHRS, CDR2 YFSETQ. The CDR3 is made up of 16 amino acids. V lost 1 base to trimming and J lost 6 bases; unmatched junction nucleotides: 7. Combining the CDR3 with reference TRBV5-1 and TRBJ2-5 gives the whole variable domain KAGVTQTPRYLIKTRGQQVTLSCSPISGHRSVSWYQQTPGQGLQFLFEYFSETQRNKGNFPGRFSGRQFSNSRSEMNVSTLELGDSALYLCASSLFGTSGWKTQYFGPGTRLLVL.